This TCR beta chain was sequenced during a study of glioma-infiltrating T cells after dendritic cell vaccination. Across the whole study: Between about 2002 and 2013, patients got autologous tumor lysate-pulsed dendritic cell vaccines.

This clone was detected once. The immunoSEQ assay amplified TCRB CDR3 from up to roughly 2 ug DNA. Some clones are missing from TCRdb's copy, which holds only in-frame ones; the method was immunoSEQ multiplex PCR. This table holds 100,000 or so clones, 80% to 90% found once. Germline V gene data show CDR1 as SEHNR and CDR2 as FQNEAQ (reference sequence). This CDR3 has 15 residues. Trimming took 0 bases from V and 4 from J; bases not matched to a gene: 5. The receptor comes from a human donor with glioblastoma. Sequenced material: blood, taken before dendritic cell vaccination. The chain couples TRBV7-9 to TRBJ1-2; 7 nucleotides agree with TRBD1. The CDR3: CASSLAGGDSYGYTF. In nucleotides, the CDR3 is TGTGCCAGCAGCTTAGCCGGAGGGGACAGCTATGGCTACACCTTC.